The 18 T cell receptor beta chains given below trace back to one sample, sequenced in a study of cytomegalovirus exposure and HLA in healthy donors. Clones were read by immunoSEQ multiplex PCR, and TCRdb kept only the in-frame ones, dropping some. The sample has 100,000 or so clones, 75% to 90% seen once. Sequences were obtained from PBMCs. The receptors shown here come from a man between 18 and 35 years old in good health and CMV-seropositive.

The rearrangement uses TRBV6-5 and TRBJ2-2; the D is unclear. Trimming stripped 2 bases from V and 6 bases from J, with 16 bases between. The CDR3 contains 16 residues. Germline V gene lookup returns CDR1 MNHEY and CDR2 SVGAGI. The CDR3 DNA is TGTGCCAGCAGTTACCAGACATTGGCCCTTTCCGGGGAGCTGTTTTTT. Translated: CASSYQTLALSGELFF.

The V and J genes are TRBV11-2 and TRBJ2-1, with a possible D match to TRBD1 (7 bases). V was clipped by 4 bases and J by 3 bases, with 13 bases between them. From germline, CDR1 is SGHAT and CDR2 FQNNGV. The CDR3 spans 15 residues. The CDR3 sequence: CASSYQGGGYNEQFF. Here the CDR3 DNA reads TGTGCCAGCAGCTATCAGGGGGGCGGCTACAATGAGCAGTTCTTC. The whole variable domain, filled in from reference TRBV11-2 and TRBJ2-1, reads EAGVAQSPRYKIIEKRQSVAFWCNPISGHATLYWYQQILGQGPKLLIQFQNNGVVDDSQLPKDRFSAERLKGVDSTLKIQPAKLEDSAVYLCASSYQGGGYNEQFFGPGTRLTVL.

This clone has ten or more counts. The J gene is TRBJ2-5, the V gene TRBV7-2, with TRBD2 as a possible D gene (6 bases). CDR1 and CDR2 from the germline V gene are SGHTA and FQGNSA. Between the trimmed V and J ends, which lost 5 bases and 6 bases, there was a span of 10 bases. The CDR3 is 12 residues long. Here the CDR3 reads CASSQGLQTQYF. In DNA, the CDR3 is TGTGCCAGCAGCCAGGGACTCCAGACCCAGTACTTC.

The chain joins TRBV28 to TRBJ1-4; D unresolved. The CDR3 consists of 15 residues. Between the trimmed V and J ends, which lost 6 bases and 0 bases, there was a span of 11 bases. Per the germline V gene, CDR1 is MDHEN and CDR2 is SYDVKM. The CDR3 DNA reads TGTGCCAGCAGCCGGGAGTGGGCAACTAATGAAAAACTGTTTTTT. Translation gives CASSREWATNEKLFF.

The V call is TRBV27, the J call TRBJ1-1; possibly TRBD1 for D (6 bases). The CDR3 has 11 amino acids. CDR1 MNHEY and CDR2 SMNVEV come from the germline V gene (reference sequence). The V end was cut by 6 bases, the J end by 8 bases, with 10 bases between. The CDR3 DNA follows: TGTGCCAGCAGCTACGGGACAGAAGCTTTCTTT. This codes for CASSYGTEAFF.

The chain joins TRBV13 to TRBJ2-3, with 9 positions matching TRBD1. The CDR3 runs 15 residues. The germline V gene encodes CDR1 PRHDT and CDR2 FYEKMQ (reference sequence). J lost 3 bases, V lost 5 bases, and 6 bases had no gene match. The CDR3 spells CASSLNRGLTDTQYF. DNA for the CDR3: TGTGCCAGCAGCCTAAACAGGGGGCTAACAGATACGCAGTATTTT.

The rearrangement uses TRBV9 and TRBJ2-1; 9 nucleotides align to TRBD2. Germline V gives CDR1 SGDLS, CDR2 YYNGEE. The CDR3 is 14 amino acids. V was pared by 4 bases and J by 7 bases, with 6 bases of the junction left unmatched. DNA of the CDR3: TGTGCCAGCAGCCCAGCGGGAGGAGTAAATGAGCAGTTCTTC. As protein: CASSPAGGVNEQFF. The full variable domain, completed using reference TRBV9 and TRBJ2-1, is DSGVTQTPKHLITATGQRVTLRCSPRSGDLSVYWYQQSLDQGLQFLIQYYNGEERAKGNILERFSAQQFPDLHSELNLSSLELGDSALYFCASSPAGGVNEQFFGPGTRLTVL.

The gene calls are TRBV29-1 and TRBJ1-4; 8 nucleotides line up with TRBD1. The length of the CDR3 is 14 residues. The trim removed 1 base at V and 5 bases at J, leaving 3 bases unmatched. Germline V gives CDR1 SQVTM, CDR2 ANQGSEA. The CDR3 DNA sequence: TGCAGCGTTGAAGCGCAGGGGGCGAATGAAAAACTGTTTTTT. Its translation: CSVEAQGANEKLFF.

This CDR3 reads CASSYGQGGQPQHF. CDR3 in DNA: TGTGCCAGCAGTTACGGCCAGGGAGGACAGCCCCAGCATTTT. The V call is TRBV6-5, the J call TRBJ1-5; TRBD1 might be the D (5 bases). CDR1 is MNHEY and CDR2 is SVGAGI in the germline V gene. CDR3 length: 14 amino acids. V lost 2 bases and J 7 bases, leaving 12 bases between the germline ends.

The genes are TRBV7-9 and TRBJ1-1; D uncertain. Trimming left V 5 bases short and J 14 bases short, with 12 bases between. This CDR3 has 10 residues. CDR1 SEHNR and CDR2 FQNEAQ come from the germline V gene (reference sequence). CDR3 in DNA: TGTGCCAGCAGCCCCGGAGGACGGTTCTTT. Translated, it gives CASSPGGRFF.

V usage is TRBV7-2 and J usage is TRBJ2-3; no firm D call. The length of the CDR3 is 11 residues. Germline lookup yields CDR1 SGHTA and CDR2 FQGNSA. Between the trimmed V and J ends, which lost 7 bases and 5 bases, there was a span of 7 bases. For the CDR3, the DNA is TGTGCCAGCACCCTTTTAGATACGCAGTATTTT. Translating gives CASTLLDTQYF.

The chain has TRBV5-1 and TRBJ2-3, with TRBD2 matching 7 bases. From germline, CDR1 is SGHRS and CDR2 YFSETQ. V lost 2 bases to trimming and J lost 3 bases; unmatched junction nucleotides: 3. This CDR3 is 14 amino acids long. The CDR3 coding sequence is TGCGCCAGCAGCTTTACAGCGGGGACAGATACGCAGTATTTT. Residues: CASSFTAGTDTQYF.

This sequence joins TRBV27 and TRBJ2-7; 8 nucleotides agree with TRBD2. The trim removed 5 bases at V and 3 bases at J, leaving 12 bases unmatched. Germline values: CDR1 MNHEY, CDR2 SMNVEV (reference sequence). CDR3 length: 16 amino acids. CDR3 loop: CASSPTLAGFRYEQYF. The CDR3 region has the DNA TGTGCCAGCAGTCCCACTTTAGCGGGATTCCGCTACGAGCAGTACTTC.

The chain is built from TRBV2 and TRBJ1-1; maybe TRBD1 (5 bases). The CDR3 loop spans 18 amino acids. V was shortened by 2 bases and J by 0 bases, with 19 bases between the two germline ends. Looked up from germline, CDR1 is SNHLY and CDR2 is FYNNEI. The CDR3 reads CASSEIGQGGKLNTEAFF. The CDR3 DNA reads TGTGCCAGCAGTGAAATAGGTCAGGGAGGTAAACTGAACACTGAAGCTTTCTTT.

This chain connects TRBV4-2 to TRBJ2-7, with 9 bases that match TRBD2. There are 16 residues in the CDR3. In germline, CDR1 is LGHNA, CDR2 YNFKEQ. Unmatched junction bases numbered 7, after V lost 0 bases and J lost 4 bases. As DNA, the CDR3 is TGTGCCAGCAGCCAAGATCTGGGACTAGCTGCTTACGAGCAGTACTTC. Encoded protein: CASSQDLGLAAYEQYF.

This chain joins TRBV9 and TRBJ2-2; D not resolved. Trimming left V 4 bases short and J 7 bases short, with 8 bases between. Germline V gives CDR1 SGDLS, CDR2 YYNGEE. The CDR3 runs 12 residues. The CDR3 DNA follows: TGTGCCAGCAGCCGTCAGGACGGGGAGCTGTTTTTT. Its protein is CASSRQDGELFF.

V and J are TRBV27 and TRBJ2-7; D remains ambiguous. V gave up 8 bases and J gave up 0 bases, with 11 bases separating them. There are 13 residues in the CDR3. Germline values: CDR1 MNHEY, CDR2 SMNVEV (reference sequence). As DNA, the CDR3 is TGTGCCAGCGCAACAAGATCCTCCTACGAGCAGTACTTC. As protein: CASATRSSYEQYF.

The chain combines TRBV11-2 with TRBJ1-4; 8 positions agree with TRBD1. The CDR3 length is 15 residues. Per germline, CDR1 SGHAT and CDR2 FQNNGV. J was trimmed by 7 bases and V by 4 bases; bases with no gene match: 8. CDR3 protein: CASSSLTGGGEKLFF. The CDR3 nucleotides are TGTGCCAGCAGCTCCCTAACAGGGGGAGGTGAAAAACTGTTTTTT.